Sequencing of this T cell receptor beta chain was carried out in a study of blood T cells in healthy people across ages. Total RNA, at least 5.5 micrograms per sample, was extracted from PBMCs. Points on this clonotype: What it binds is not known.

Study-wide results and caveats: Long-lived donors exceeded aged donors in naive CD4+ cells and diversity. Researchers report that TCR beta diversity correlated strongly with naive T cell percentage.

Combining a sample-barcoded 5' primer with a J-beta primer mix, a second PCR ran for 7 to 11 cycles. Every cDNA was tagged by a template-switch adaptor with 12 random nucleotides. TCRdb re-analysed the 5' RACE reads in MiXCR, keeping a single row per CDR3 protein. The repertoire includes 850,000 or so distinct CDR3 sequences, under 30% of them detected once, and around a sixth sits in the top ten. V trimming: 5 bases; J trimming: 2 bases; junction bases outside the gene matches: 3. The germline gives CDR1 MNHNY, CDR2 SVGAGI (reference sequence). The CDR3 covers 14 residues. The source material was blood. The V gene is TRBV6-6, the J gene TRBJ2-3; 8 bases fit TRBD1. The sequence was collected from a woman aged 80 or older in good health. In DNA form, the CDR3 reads TGTGCCAGCAGTCACAGGGGGTCCACAGATACGCAGTATTTT. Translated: CASSHRGSTDTQYF.